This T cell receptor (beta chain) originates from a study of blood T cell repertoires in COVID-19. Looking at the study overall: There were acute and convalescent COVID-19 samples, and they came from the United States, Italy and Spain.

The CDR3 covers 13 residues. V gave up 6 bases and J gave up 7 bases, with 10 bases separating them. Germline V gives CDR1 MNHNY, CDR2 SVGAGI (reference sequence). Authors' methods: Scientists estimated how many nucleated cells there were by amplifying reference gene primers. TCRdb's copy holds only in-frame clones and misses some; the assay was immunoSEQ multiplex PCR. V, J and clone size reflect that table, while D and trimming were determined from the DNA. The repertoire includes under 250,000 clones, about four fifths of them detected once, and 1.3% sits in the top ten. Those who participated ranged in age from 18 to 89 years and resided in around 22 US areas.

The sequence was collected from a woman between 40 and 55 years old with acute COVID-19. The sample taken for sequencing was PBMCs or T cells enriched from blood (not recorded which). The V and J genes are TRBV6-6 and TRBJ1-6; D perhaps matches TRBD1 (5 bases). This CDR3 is CASRGQGNSPLHF. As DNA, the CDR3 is TGTGCCAGCAGGGGGCAAGGGAATTCACCCCTCCACTTT.